The following is a TCR beta chain sequence with its context. What it binds is unknown. This sample was taken from a study of vaccination effects on CD4 cells after COVID-19. The CDR3 totals 16 residues. J lost 1 base, V lost 2 bases, and 6 bases had no gene match. Germline V gives CDR1 LNHNV, CDR2 YYDKDF (reference sequence). Only in-frame clones appear in the TCRdb table, and some are missing; sequencing was by immunoSEQ multiplex PCR. The sample lists tens of thousands of clones; roughly three quarters were seen once. Antigen-specific CD4+ T cells expanded by the ViraFEST assay with viral peptide pools were then sequenced. On roughly day 10 of culture, CD4+ T cells were separated out. None of the vaccinated had previously contracted SARS-CoV-2, and their nucleocapsid antibodies tested negative.

The clonotype originates from a human donor who received a COVID-19 vaccine. Sequencing was performed on CD4+ T cells from PBMCs cultured with HCoV-NL63 spike peptides, taken before COVID-19 vaccination. The J gene is TRBJ1-2, the V gene TRBV15; 8 nucleotides match TRBD1. DNA of the CDR3: TGTGCCACCAGCAGAAGCTACGACAGGGGTAACTATGGCTACACCTTC. Translating it yields CATSRSYDRGNYGYTF.